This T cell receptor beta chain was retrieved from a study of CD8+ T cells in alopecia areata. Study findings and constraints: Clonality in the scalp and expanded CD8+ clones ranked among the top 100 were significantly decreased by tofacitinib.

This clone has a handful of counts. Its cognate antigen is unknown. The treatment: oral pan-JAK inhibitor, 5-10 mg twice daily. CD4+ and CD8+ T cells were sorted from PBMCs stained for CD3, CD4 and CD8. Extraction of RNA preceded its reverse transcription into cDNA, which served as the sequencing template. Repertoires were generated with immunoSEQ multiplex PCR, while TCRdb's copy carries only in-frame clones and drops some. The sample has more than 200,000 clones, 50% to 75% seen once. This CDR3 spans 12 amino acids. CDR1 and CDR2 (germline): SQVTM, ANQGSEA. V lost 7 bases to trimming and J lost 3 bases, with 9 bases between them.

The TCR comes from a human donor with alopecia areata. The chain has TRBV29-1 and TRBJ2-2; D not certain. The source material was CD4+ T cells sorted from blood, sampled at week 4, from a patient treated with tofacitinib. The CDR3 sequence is CSAWRYTGELFF. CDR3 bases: TGCAGCGCCTGGCGGTACACCGGGGAGCTGTTTTTT.